This TCR beta chain was observed in a study of technical replicates of blood from a few donors. CDR3 length equals 14 residues. After removal of 0 bases from V and 4 bases from J, the junction contained 4 bases not matched to a gene. Germline assignment: CDR1 SQVTM and CDR2 ANQGSEA. Some clones are missing from TCRdb's copy, which holds only in-frame ones; the method was immunoSEQ multiplex PCR. The data contain 100,000 or so clones, about 95% of them singletons. Sequences were obtained from T cells isolated from PBMCs. The clonotype was recovered from a human donor in good health. The chain uses TRBV29-1 and TRBJ2-3; 7 bases match TRBD1. The CDR3 is CSVEDRGGPDTQYF. Written as DNA, the CDR3 is TGCAGCGTTGAAGATCGAGGGGGCCCAGATACGCAGTATTTT.